This T cell receptor (beta chain) comes out of a study of cytomegalovirus exposure and HLA in healthy donors. Study in general: Around four fifths of 398 genotyped donors fell in the Caucasian-associated ancestry cluster.

This PCR relied on a set of 60 Vbeta primers and 13 Jbeta primers. TCRdb's copy holds only in-frame clones and misses some; the assay was immunoSEQ multiplex PCR. This table holds tens of thousands of clones, around 78% found once. This clone came up once. The CDR3 has 14 amino acids. CDR1 and CDR2 (germline): MNHEY, SVGAGI. After removal of 0 bases from V and 8 bases from J, the junction contained 4 bases not matched to a gene. The sequenced sample consisted of PBMCs. This chain joins TRBV6-5 and TRBJ1-2; 9 nucleotides line up with TRBD1. The TCR originated in a man aged 25-45 years in good health and CMV-seronegative. The CDR3 DNA follows: TGTGCCAGCAGTTACTCGGGACAGGGTCGCGGCTACACCTTC. Its protein is CASSYSGQGRGYTF.